Listed here are 29 T cell receptor beta chains from one sample, sequenced in a study of technical replicates of blood from a few donors. Profiling relied on immunoSEQ multiplex PCR, and the TCRdb table lists in-frame clones only, not all of them. The sample yields 75,000 to 80,000 clones, 94% seen once. Sequencing was done on a sample of T cells isolated from PBMCs. These receptor sequences come from a human donor in good health.

The chain combines TRBV4-3 with TRBJ2-1; TRBD2 agrees at 8 bases. V lost 0 bases to trimming and J lost 3 bases; unmatched junction nucleotides: 10. CDR1 is LGHNA, CDR2 YSLEER, per germline. CDR3 length: 18 amino acids. CDR3 protein: CASSQDVSGTSLYNEQFF. The CDR3 DNA reads TGCGCCAGCAGCCAAGATGTTAGCGGGACTAGTCTCTACAATGAGCAGTTCTTC.

A remark on this clone: Mismatch with germline at one junction end may stem from a read error. The rearrangement links TRBV30 to TRBJ2-5; maybe TRBD2 (5 bases). This CDR3 has 12 amino acids. Germline CDR1 and CDR2: GTSNPN and SVGIG (reference sequence). CDR3 region: CAWMWEQGTQYF. CDR3 in DNA: TGTGCCTGGATGTGGGAGCAAGGGACCCAGTACTTC.

The rearrangement uses TRBV25-1 and TRBJ2-7; D is ambiguous. The CDR3 totals 12 residues. The germline gives CDR1 MGHDK, CDR2 SYGVNS. V dropped 3 bases and J dropped 4 bases, with 7 bases sitting between them. The CDR3 bases are TGTGCCAGCAGTGAGGCTGTTTACGAGCAGTACTTC. Its protein is CASSEAVYEQYF.

This clone was counted once. This sequence joins TRBV29-1 and TRBJ2-2, with a weak D call TRBD1 (5 bases). V lost 6 bases to trimming and J lost 4 bases, with 9 bases between them. The CDR3 runs 12 residues. Germline V gene lookup returns CDR1 SQVTM and CDR2 ANQGSEA. The CDR3, as DNA: TGCAGCGTCCCGACAGTCACCGGGGAGCTGTTTTTT. As protein: CSVPTVTGELFF.

The rearrangement links TRBV9 to TRBJ2-1, with D unresolved. With 3 bases removed from V and 2 bases from J, the gap between germline ends came to 15 bases. The V gene's germline CDR1 is SGDLS and CDR2 YYNGEE. The CDR3 is 16 amino acids. CDR3 in amino acids: CASSASRVMAYNEQFF. The CDR3 bases are TGTGCCAGCAGCGCCTCTCGGGTAATGGCCTACAATGAGCAGTTCTTC. Full variable domain (outside the CDR3, taken from reference TRBV9 and TRBJ2-1): DSGVTQTPKHLITATGQRVTLRCSPRSGDLSVYWYQQSLDQGLQFLIQYYNGEERAKGNILERFSAQQFPDLHSELNLSSLELGDSALYFCASSASRVMAYNEQFFGPGTRLTVL.

As DNA, the CDR3 is TGTGCCAGTAGTATAGGGGAGACCCAGCATTTT. This translates into CASSIGETQHF. The J gene is TRBJ1-5, the V gene TRBV19; D is unresolved. Germline CDR1 and CDR2: LNHDA and SQIVND (reference sequence). The length of the CDR3 is 11 residues. The V and J ends lost 1 base and 11 bases respectively, with 6 bases between them.

CDR3 protein: CASSRLTGEYGYTF. CDR3 bases: TGTGCCAGCAGTCGACTGACAGGGGAGTACGGCTACACCTTC. This chain joins TRBV6-5 and TRBJ1-2; 8 bases are shared with TRBD1. Germline V gene sequence: CDR1 MNHEY, CDR2 SVGAGI. The CDR3 extends over 14 amino acids. Trimming removed 5 bases from V and 8 bases from J; junction bases left unmatched: 10.

The chain's CDR3 is CASSRWTSGVYEQYF. CDR3 nucleotide sequence: TGTGCCAGCAGCCGGTGGACTAGCGGCGTCTACGAGCAGTACTTC. V and J are TRBV14 and TRBJ2-7; 10 bases agree with TRBD2. The CDR3 covers 15 residues. The germline V gene encodes CDR1 SGHDN and CDR2 FVKESK. J gave up 3 bases and V 4 bases, and 6 bases lay outside the gene matches. Complete variable domain (other parts from reference TRBV14 and TRBJ2-7): EAGVTQFPSHSVIEKGQTVTLRCDPISGHDNLYWYRRVMGKEIKFLLHFVKESKQDESGMPNNRFLAERTGGTYSTLKVQPAELEDSGVYFCASSRWTSGVYEQYFGPGTRLTVT.

The chain combines TRBV27 with TRBJ2-7; 7 nucleotides agree with TRBD2. CDR1 is MNHEY, CDR2 SMNVEV, per germline (reference sequence). Unmatched junction bases numbered 4, after V lost 5 bases and J lost 0 bases. CDR3 size: 14 residues. For the CDR3, the DNA is TGTGCCAGCAGTCTCAGCGGGGACTCCTACGAGCAGTACTTC. Protein product: CASSLSGDSYEQYF.

The rearrangement links TRBV13 to TRBJ1-1; the D is unclear. The CDR3 loop spans 15 amino acids. Germline V gives CDR1 PRHDT, CDR2 FYEKMQ (reference sequence). The V and J ends lost 4 bases and 4 bases respectively, with 16 bases between them. The DNA for the CDR3 is TGTGCCAGCAGCTCGTTGGGAGAGAGAATCACTGAAGCTTTCTTT. Residues: CASSSLGERITEAFF.

This chain links TRBV5-4 with TRBJ2-2; the D gene is possibly TRBD1 (5 bases). CDR1 and CDR2 (germline): SGHNT, YYREEE (reference sequence). V lost 0 bases to trimming and J lost 6 bases, with 15 bases between them. The CDR3 runs to 16 residues. In DNA, the CDR3 is TGTGCCAGCAGCTTGGAAGGCTGGGGCGTCGCCGGGGAGCTGTTTTTT. Translated: CASSLEGWGVAGELFF.

Only one count was recorded for this clone. The chain combines TRBV10-3 with TRBJ2-3, with TRBD1 matching over 7 bases. Losses at the gene ends were 1 base for V and 0 bases for J; bases not matched to a gene: 10. The CDR3 loop spans 18 amino acids. The germline CDR1 and CDR2 sequences are ENHRY and SYGVKD. In DNA, the CDR3 is TGTGCCATCAGTGAGTTCCTCCGGGACAGAGCTAGCACAGATACGCAGTATTTT. Its translation: CAISEFLRDRASTDTQYF.

The rearrangement links TRBV28 to TRBJ1-2; 7 bases align to TRBD1. After removal of 6 bases from V and 2 bases from J, the junction contained 9 bases not matched to a gene. Germline V lookup: CDR1 MDHEN, CDR2 SYDVKM. The CDR3 totals 15 residues. CDR3 DNA sequence: TGTGCCAGCAGGACTACAGGGGACTCCAACTATGGCTACACCTTC. This sequence encodes CASRTTGDSNYGYTF.

This chain links TRBV7-9 with TRBJ2-1; D is unclear. V was pared by 10 bases and J by 10 bases, with 11 bases between. CDR1 SEHNR and CDR2 FQNEAQ come from the germline V gene (reference sequence). The CDR3 is 10 amino acids. DNA for the CDR3: TGTGCCATCGTAGATCTCGAGCAGTTCTTC. Translated, it gives CAIVDLEQFF.

This clone was observed a single time. The gene calls are TRBV4-3 and TRBJ1-3; 7 bases are a match to TRBD1. J gave up 7 bases and V 9 bases, and 12 bases lay outside the gene matches. The CDR3 runs 14 residues. The germline V gene has CDR1 LGHNA and CDR2 YSLEER. DNA for the CDR3: TGCGCCAGTAGTCCGGGGGACAGTGGTAACACCATATATTTT. Its translation: CASSPGDSGNTIYF.

The chain uses TRBV4-2 and TRBJ2-5; D might be TRBD2 (6 bases). This CDR3 comprises 20 residues. V was trimmed by 1 base and J by 5 bases, leaving 29 bases between them. Looked up from germline, CDR1 is LGHNA and CDR2 is YNFKEQ. This CDR3 is CASSQASLSGFRDLRETQYF. In DNA form, the CDR3 reads TGTGCCAGCAGCCAAGCATCCCTATCGGGTTTCCGGGACTTAAGGGAGACCCAGTACTTC.

The rearrangement joins TRBV27 to TRBJ2-7; D may be TRBD2 (5 bases). The germline V gene encodes CDR1 MNHEY and CDR2 SMNVEV (reference sequence). V gave up 3 bases and J gave up 0 bases, with 9 bases separating them. The CDR3 contains 14 residues. Here the CDR3 DNA reads TGTGCCAGCAGTTTTTACGGGAACTCCTACGAGCAGTACTTC. Amino acid sequence: CASSFYGNSYEQYF.

CDR3 sequence reads: CASRPTSLASNEQFF. CDR3 sequence (DNA): TGTGCCAGCAGACCGACTTCCCTCGCAAGCAATGAGCAGTTCTTC. The rearrangement uses TRBV5-4 and TRBJ2-1; the D is unclear. Germline V gives CDR1 SGHNT, CDR2 YYREEE (reference sequence). Trimming cost V 5 bases and J 6 bases, with 18 bases left between them. The CDR3 contains 15 residues.

The rearrangement links TRBV9 to TRBJ1-4; 8 positions agree with TRBD1. The germline gives CDR1 SGDLS, CDR2 YYNGEE. The trim removed 4 bases at V and 8 bases at J, leaving 7 bases unmatched. This CDR3 has 14 amino acids. The CDR3 DNA reads TGTGCCAGCAGCCCCGGACAGGGTAAAGAAAAACTGTTTTTT. As protein: CASSPGQGKEKLFF.

The genes are TRBV6-1 and TRBJ2-2; unclear D gene. Trimming stripped 6 bases from V and 0 bases from J, with 11 bases between. The CDR3 consists of 15 residues. Germline CDR1 and CDR2: MNHNS and SASEGT. The CDR3 here is CASRVTVSNTGELFF. The CDR3 region has the DNA TGTGCCAGCAGAGTTACAGTATCGAACACCGGGGAGCTGTTTTTT.

On this clone itself: Other DNA sequences in this specimen translate into the identical CDR3. V and J are TRBV28 and TRBJ1-3; no firm D call. The CDR3 is made up of 14 amino acids. CDR1 is MDHEN, CDR2 SYDVKM, per germline. Between the trimmed V and J ends, which lost 1 base and 0 bases, there was a span of 4 bases. Here the CDR3 DNA reads TGTGCCAGCAGTTTATCTAGCTCTGGAAACACCATATATTTT. Translated: CASSLSSSGNTIYF.

This clone was detected once. The rearrangement links TRBV6-5 to TRBJ1-2; D gene unclear. V shed 5 bases and J shed 8 bases, with 9 bases lying between them. This CDR3 spans 11 amino acids. The germline CDR1 and CDR2 sequences are MNHEY and SVGAGI. In DNA form, the CDR3 reads TGTGCCAGCAGTAATCAGAACGGCTACACCTTC. Protein: CASSNQNGYTF.

This rearrangement joins TRBV30 to TRBJ2-1; 10 bases agree with TRBD2. The V gene end was trimmed by 0 bases and the J gene end by 3 bases; junction bases not matched to a gene: 5. In germline, CDR1 is GTSNPN, CDR2 SVGIG (reference sequence). CDR3 length: 16 residues. The CDR3 spells CAWSVQPSGSYNEQFF. The CDR3, as DNA: TGTGCCTGGAGTGTACAACCTAGCGGGAGCTACAATGAGCAGTTCTTC.

The chain employs TRBV4-1 and TRBJ2-4; D gene ambiguous. The V and J ends lost 4 bases and 0 bases respectively, with 4 bases between them. The CDR3 runs 13 residues. Per germline, CDR1 MGHRA and CDR2 YSYEKL. The CDR3 reads CASSPGAKNIQYF. DNA for the CDR3: TGCGCCAGCAGCCCGGGAGCCAAAAACATTCAGTACTTC.

CDR3 sequence reads: CASSYSYSSPEQYF. In DNA form, the CDR3 reads TGTGCCAGCAGTTACTCCTATTCGAGTCCCGAGCAGTACTTC. The chain is built from TRBV6-5 and TRBJ2-7; D not certain. V shed 0 bases and J shed 6 bases, with 12 bases lying between them. From germline, CDR1 is MNHEY and CDR2 SVGAGI. The CDR3 contains 14 residues.

The chain links TRBV28 to TRBJ2-7; D is ambiguous. Germline-derived CDR1 and CDR2 are MDHEN and SYDVKM. V was shortened by 6 bases and J by 7 bases, with 13 bases between the two germline ends. The CDR3 contains 12 residues. CDR3 sequence reads: CASSPRLGEQYF. In DNA form, the CDR3 reads TGTGCCAGCAGCCCTCGGCTCGGGGAGCAGTACTTC.

The gene calls are TRBV4-1 and TRBJ2-3, with D possibly matching TRBD1 (6 bases). There are 16 residues in the CDR3. Germline-derived CDR1 and CDR2 are MGHRA and YSYEKL. Trimming removed 2 bases from V and 4 bases from J, with 16 bases in between. As DNA, the CDR3 is TGCGCCAGCAGCCAATCCGGAGACAGGATTGCAGATACGCAGTATTTT. It codes for CASSQSGDRIADTQYF.

V is TRBV5-1 and J is TRBJ2-7; TRBD1 might be the D (6 bases). V was pared by 4 bases and J by 3 bases, with 14 bases between. The CDR3 totals 14 residues. Germline V CDR1 and CDR2: SGHRS, YFSETQ. CDR3 region: CASSVTGRRYEQYF. The CDR3 DNA follows: TGCGCCAGCAGCGTGACAGGTCGGCGCTACGAGCAGTACTTC.

The sample holds a few counts of this clone. A junction boundary mismatches the germline segment, possibly from a read error. The chain is built from TRBV11-1 and TRBJ2-2; D remains unclear. CDR1 is SGHAT and CDR2 is FQDESV in the germline V gene (reference sequence). The CDR3 has 14 amino acids. CDR3 DNA: TGTGCCAGCAGCTTAGGCAGGAACATCGGGGAGCTGTTTTTT. This gives the protein CASSLGRNIGELFF.